These T cell receptor beta chains were read from a single sample in a study of OX40 agonist ivuxolimab in advanced cancers. The data were produced by immunoSEQ multiplex PCR, yet TCRdb's version contains in-frame clones alone and is incomplete. The table has more than 65,000 clones, around 91% seen once. Source: CD4+ or CD8+ T cells sorted from blood, taken in a trial of the OX40 agonist ivuxolimab. The receptors stem from an adult with an advanced solid tumor such as melanoma, head and neck, liver or kidney cancer. Both conserved end residues are part of each CDR3. A D gene is named only where the DNA matches it firmly. Clone sizes are given selectively: once, few, many, or a class where the clone is expanded.

v_gene	j_gene	abundance	d_gene	CDR3nt	CDR3aa
TRBV30	TRBJ1-5	once	TRBD1	TGTGCCTGGAGTGCGGGACAGAGCAATCAGCCCCAGCATTTT	CAWSAGQSNQPQHF
TRBV6-5	TRBJ2-7	.	.	TGTGCCAGCAGCAGCCCCTACGAGCAGTACTTC	CASSSPYEQYF
TRBV28	TRBJ2-3	.	.	TGTGCCAGCATTACCGGGAGCACAGATACGCAGTATTTT	CASITGSTDTQYF
TRBV18	TRBJ2-3	.	.	TGTGCCAGCTCACCACCGAGTAGCGGAAGCACAGATACGCAGTATTTT	CASSPPSSGSTDTQYF
TRBV5-1	TRBJ1-1	.	.	TGCGCCAGCAGCTTTAATTTTATCATGAACACTGAAGCTTTCTTT	CASSFNFIMNTEAFF
TRBV5-1	TRBJ1-5	.	.	TGCGCCAGCAGCTTGTTAGGGGGGCAACAGCCCCAGCATTTT	CASSLLGGQQPQHF
TRBV10-2	TRBJ2-7	.	TRBD2	TGCGCCAGCAGTAGCGGGAGAGGTCCCTACGAGCAGTACTTC	CASSSGRGPYEQYF
TRBV19	TRBJ2-1	.	.	TGTGCCAGTAGAGACCTTTATAGCTCCTACAATGAGCAGTTCTTC	CASRDLYSSYNEQFF
TRBV19	TRBJ2-7	.	TRBD1	TGTGCCAGTAGCGGGACATGGGACAGGGGGCAAGACGAGCAGTACTTC	CASSGTWDRGQDEQYF
TRBV28	TRBJ2-7	.	.	TGTGCCAGCACCAGGGGAGTCTACGAGCAGTACTTC	CASTRGVYEQYF
TRBV7-3	TRBJ1-1	once	.	TGTGCCAGCAGCTTAGCGGGCCTGAACACTGAAGCTTTCTTT	CASSLAGLNTEAFF
TRBV28	TRBJ1-2	.	.	TGTGCCAGCAGTCCCCGTGAGGGGGGGTGGATAGGCTACACCTTC	CASSPREGGWIGYTF
TRBV7-2	TRBJ2-1	.	TRBD2	TGTGCCAGCAGCCTCCCGGGACTAGCGGGAGCCCATGAGCAGTTCTTC	CASSLPGLAGAHEQFF
TRBV25-1	TRBJ2-5	.	.	TGTGCCAGCAGTGAAAGCAAGAGTTGGGAGACCCAGTACTTC	CASSESKSWETQYF
TRBV28	TRBJ2-4	.	.	TGTGCCAGCAGACCTCCCCCGGAGGTAGCCAAAAACATTCAGTACTTC	CASRPPPEVAKNIQYF
TRBV7-2	TRBJ2-6	few	.	TGTGCCAGCAGTCAGACTTTGTCTGGGGCCAACGTCCTGACTTTC	CASSQTLSGANVLTF
TRBV7-2	TRBJ2-3	.	.	TGTGCCAGCACCAGAGGGCTAGTGACAGATACGCAGTATTTT	CASTRGLVTDTQYF
TRBV7-3	TRBJ2-1	once	.	TGTGCCAGCAGCCAAGGCGGGTCACGCACCTCCTACAATGAGCAGTTCTTC	CASSQGGSRTSYNEQFF
TRBV4-3	TRBJ1-5	.	TRBD1	TGCGCCAGCAGCCAAGATGGAGAGGGAGACAGGGGAGAGCAGCCCCAGCATTTT	CASSQDGEGDRGEQPQHF
TRBV7-2	TRBJ2-3	.	TRBD2	TGTGCCAGCAGCTTAGCGTCCAGCGGGAGATCCATTGTCACAGATACGCAGTATTTT	CASSLASSGRSIVTDTQYF
TRBV19	TRBJ2-7	.	TRBD1	TGTGCCAGTAGTCGGACAGGGGCCCCCAACTACGAGCAGTACTTC	CASSRTGAPNYEQYF
TRBV5-6	TRBJ1-5	.	.	TGTGCCAGCAGCTTGTGGGGGGGGTCTGCCCAGCATTTT	CASSLWGGSAQHF
TRBV6-6	TRBJ2-1	.	.	TGTGCCAGCAGTCATCCCCCCGGGAATGAGCAGTTCTTC	CASSHPPGNEQFF
TRBV5-1	TRBJ2-1	.	.	TGCGCCAGCAGCTTACGGCCGGGTTCCAATGAGCAGTTCTTC	CASSLRPGSNEQFF
TRBV4-1	TRBJ2-1	once	.	TGCGCCAGCAGCCAAGCGTTGGCTTTCTCCTACAATGAGCAGTTCTTC	CASSQALAFSYNEQFF
TRBV9	TRBJ2-3	once	TRBD2	TGTGCCAGCAGCGTAGGGCTAGCGGGAGGGCCATCAGATACGCAGTATTTT	CASSVGLAGGPSDTQYF
TRBV5-4	TRBJ2-7	once	TRBD2	TGTGCCAGCAGCTTCGGGGGAGGGCCCCTCGAGCAGTACTTC	CASSFGGGPLEQYF
TRBV28	TRBJ1-5	few	.	TGTGCCAGCAGTTTAAGGTCCCGGTATAGCAATCAGCCCCAGCATTTT	CASSLRSRYSNQPQHF
TRBV9	TRBJ2-2	once	.	TGTGCCAGCAGCGGGGGGTTTTACACCGGGGAGCTGTTTTTT	CASSGGFYTGELFF
TRBV10-3	TRBJ2-5	.	.	TGTGCCATCAGGGGCCGGACGGATGGGGAGACCCAGTACTTC	CAIRGRTDGETQYF
TRBV28	TRBJ2-1	.	.	TGTGCCAGCAGTCCTGGTGCGGTCAATGAGCAGTTCTTC	CASSPGAVNEQFF
TRBV6-6	TRBJ1-1	.	.	TGTGCCAGCAAGGGAGGGACTGAAGCTTTCTTT	CASKGGTEAFF
TRBV5-1	TRBJ2-1	once	.	TGCGCCAGCAGCTTGGACGGGAGAGGAAACAGAGAGCAGTTCTTC	CASSLDGRGNREQFF
TRBV19	TRBJ1-5	.	TRBD1	TGTGCCAGTAGTGTCGGACAGGTTCGCAATCAGCCCCAGCATTTT	CASSVGQVRNQPQHF
TRBV7-2	TRBJ2-2	.	.	TGTGCCAGCAGCATTCAGGGGAACACCGGGGAGCTGTTTTTT	CASSIQGNTGELFF
TRBV30	TRBJ1-6	.	TRBD1	TGTGCCTGGAGTGTACACAGGGGTGATTCACCCCTCCACTTT	CAWSVHRGDSPLHF
TRBV7-7	TRBJ2-3	.	.	TGTGCTAGCAGCTTAAGGGGGGGCACAGATACGCAGTATTTT	CASSLRGGTDTQYF
TRBV2	TRBJ2-2	once	.	TGTGCCAGCAATTACTTGGGCACCGGGGAGCTGTTTTTT	CASNYLGTGELFF
TRBV7-2	TRBJ2-1	once	.	TGTGCCAGCAGCCTCGGAAGGCCTGAGCAGTTCTTC	CASSLGRPEQFF
TRBV9	TRBJ2-4	.	.	TGTGCCAGCAGCGTAGGGAGGGGGCTGGATATTCAGTACTTC	CASSVGRGLDIQYF
TRBV4-1	TRBJ2-3	once	TRBD2	TGCGCCAGCAGCCGGACTAGCGGGAGGGCCACAGATACGCAGTATTTT	CASSRTSGRATDTQYF
TRBV29-1	TRBJ1-4	.	TRBD1	TGCAGCGTTGAAGATCGGACAGGGGTTGCAACTAATGAAAAACTGTTTTTT	CSVEDRTGVATNEKLFF
TRBV15	TRBJ1-5	.	.	TGTGCCACCAGCAGAGTGAATTCAGGTCAGCCCCAGCATTTT	CATSRVNSGQPQHF
TRBV19	TRBJ1-1	.	TRBD1	TGTGCCAGTAGAGACAGGGGCTCGAACACTGAAGCTTTCTTT	CASRDRGSNTEAFF
TRBV5-1	TRBJ2-5	.	TRBD2	TGCGCCAGCAGCCTTGGGACTAGCGGGAGTCGCCAAGAGACCCAGTACTTC	CASSLGTSGSRQETQYF
TRBV5-1	TRBJ2-1	.	TRBD2	TGCGCCAGCAGCTCGGGACTAGCGGGAGGAGGGAATGAGCAGTTCTTC	CASSSGLAGGGNEQFF
TRBV6-5	TRBJ2-4	.	TRBD1	TGTGCCAGCAGTCCTACAGGGGCCGGCAAAAACATTCAGTACTTC	CASSPTGAGKNIQYF
TRBV4-3	TRBJ2-3	.	TRBD1	TGCGCCAGCAGCCCAGAAGGGGGCCGCACAGATACGCAGTATTTT	CASSPEGGRTDTQYF
TRBV6-1	TRBJ2-5	.	TRBD1	TGTGCCAGCAGATCGGGACAGGGGCGACAAGAGACCCAGTACTTC	CASRSGQGRQETQYF
TRBV9	TRBJ2-7	.	TRBD2	TGTGCCAGCAGCGTCGGAGCGGGAACTACCTACGAGCAGTACTTC	CASSVGAGTTYEQYF
TRBV29-1	TRBJ1-1	.	.	TGCAGCGTTGATACTGAAGCTTTCTTT	CSVDTEAFF
TRBV29-1	TRBJ2-7	.	.	TGCAGCGTCCCCACCGTGGTTAACGGCGGCCGTCACGAGCAGTACTTC	CSVPTVVNGGRHEQYF
TRBV6-6	TRBJ1-4	.	.	TGTGCCAGCAGCCGTGACCGTTCCAATGAAAAACTGTTTTTT	CASSRDRSNEKLFF
TRBV7-2	TRBJ2-7	.	TRBD2	TGTGCCAGCAGCTCTAGCGGGGTTTCCTACGAGCAGTACTTC	CASSSSGVSYEQYF
TRBV7-2	TRBJ2-1	.	.	TGTGCCAGCAGCTTCTTGCGGGTCTCCTACAATGAGCAGTTCTTC	CASSFLRVSYNEQFF
TRBV28	TRBJ2-3	.	TRBD2	TGTGCCAGCAGTAACCCAGCGGGAAACACAGATACGCAGTATTTT	CASSNPAGNTDTQYF
TRBV11-3	TRBJ2-4	.	.	TGTGCCAGCAGCTTGGTGGGCAAAAACATTCAGTACTTC	CASSLVGKNIQYF
TRBV7-3	TRBJ2-2	.	TRBD2	TGTGCCAGCAGCTTAGAGGCTAGCGGGACCGGGGAGCTGTTTTTT	CASSLEASGTGELFF